The present T cell receptor beta chain was sequenced within a study of cytomegalovirus exposure and HLA in healthy donors. As for this clone: What it binds is unknown.

The CDR3 loop spans 15 amino acids. The germline V and J ends were trimmed by 0 bases and 5 bases, with 12 bases remaining between them. Germline V gives CDR1 SGHTA, CDR2 FQGTGA. PCR used 60 Vbeta primers and 13 Jbeta primers. Libraries were prepared by immunoSEQ multiplex PCR; TCRdb keeps only in-frame clonotypes and omits some of them. The sample yields 150,000 to 200,000 clones, 60% to 80% seen once. Study-level points and caveats: Most TCRs appeared rarely, but some public TCRs recurred in many donors. HLA alleles were associated with 17,000 or so TCR beta sequences in a later analysis at 0.05 false discovery rate. Through in vitro validation, three CMV-associated chains were shown to be specific for CMV antigens. Most subjects' HLA-A and HLA-B alleles were reportedly predicted from TCR beta sequences.

Sequences were obtained from PBMCs. The clonotype comes from a woman aged 40 to 50 in good health and CMV-seronegative. The chain joins TRBV7-3 to TRBJ2-3, with unresolved D. The CDR3 is CASSLTPTTGDTQYF. The CDR3 nucleotides are TGTGCCAGCAGCTTAACCCCCACCACGGGAGATACGCAGTATTTT.